This T cell receptor beta chain came from a study of blood T cell repertoires in COVID-19. The wider study: Both acute and convalescent COVID-19 samples were obtained from the United States, Italy and Spain. Sources were T cells, B-cell-depleted T cells, or PBMCs; the material itself was cDNA or gDNA.

Original methodology: Amplifying reference gene primers gave estimates of nucleated cell counts. The table came from immunoSEQ multiplex PCR; TCRdb's copy has only in-frame clones and leaves some out. The V and J calls and the clone size are those of that table, but D and trimming were determined from the DNA. The sample lists approximately 200,000 clones; roughly 80% were seen once. This CDR3 is built from 15 residues. V was clipped by 2 bases and J by 6 bases; unmatched bases: 7. Germline CDR1 is SGHRS and CDR2 is YFSETQ. Recruited during active infection, patients (from Seattle) were subsequently followed longitudinally.

Sequencing used peripheral blood. The J gene is TRBJ2-2, the V gene TRBV5-1; 7 nucleotides align to TRBD2. The receptor's source is a woman of 80 years or more with COVID-19, enrolled during active disease. CDR3 residues: CASSFEASGSGELFF. The CDR3 coding sequence is TGCGCCAGCAGCTTCGAAGCTAGCGGCTCCGGGGAGCTGTTTTTT.